This T cell receptor (beta chain) was sequenced for a study of blood T cell repertoires in COVID-19. On the study more broadly: Samples taken during acute and convalescent COVID-19 were collected in the United States, Italy and Spain. Sources were T cells, B-cell-depleted T cells, or PBMCs; the material itself was cDNA or gDNA.

In the authors' methods: Amplified reference gene primers provided the basis for estimating nucleated cell counts. Libraries were prepared by immunoSEQ multiplex PCR; TCRdb keeps only in-frame clonotypes and omits some of them. That table furnishes V, J and clone size, whereas the DNA furnished D and trimming. The sample yields about 76,000 clones, roughly 84% seen once. Germline V lookup: CDR1 SGHTA, CDR2 FQGNSA. The CDR3 is 15 residues long. Trimming pared 2 bases from V and 7 bases from J, leaving 12 bases between. This TCR was recovered from a woman of 80 years or more with active or convalescent COVID-19. The sequenced sample was peripheral blood. The gene calls are TRBV7-2 and TRBJ1-6; maybe TRBD1 (6 bases). The CDR3 sequence: CASSLSIGQNSPLHF. Written as DNA, the CDR3 is TGTGCCAGCAGCTTATCAATAGGACAGAATTCACCCCTCCACTTT.